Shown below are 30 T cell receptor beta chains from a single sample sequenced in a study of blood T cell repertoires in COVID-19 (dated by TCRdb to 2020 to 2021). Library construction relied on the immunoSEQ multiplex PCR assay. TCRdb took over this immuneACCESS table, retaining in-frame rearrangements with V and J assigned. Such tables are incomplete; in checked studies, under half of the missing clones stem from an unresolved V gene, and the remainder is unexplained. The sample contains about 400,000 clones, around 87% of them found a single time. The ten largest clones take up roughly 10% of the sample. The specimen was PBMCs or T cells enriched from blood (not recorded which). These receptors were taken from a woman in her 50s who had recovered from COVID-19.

The DNA of the CDR3 is TGTGCCAGCAGCTTAGTGAAACCCAGGGGGCCGACTGAAGCTTTCTTT. It yields the protein CASSLVKPRGPTEAFF. The gene calls are TRBV7-9 and TRBJ1-1; 8 bases fit TRBD1. The length of the CDR3 is 16 residues. V lost 1 base, J lost 5 bases, and 9 bases stayed unmatched. Looked up from germline, CDR1 is SEHNR and CDR2 is FQNEAQ (reference sequence).

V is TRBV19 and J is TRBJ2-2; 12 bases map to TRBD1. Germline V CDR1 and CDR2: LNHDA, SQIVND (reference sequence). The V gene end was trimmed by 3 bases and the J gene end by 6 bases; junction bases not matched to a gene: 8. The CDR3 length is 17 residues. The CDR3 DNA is TGTGCCAGTAGTATCCCCAGGGACAGGGGGCGAGCCGGGGAGCTGTTTTTT. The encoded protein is CASSIPRDRGRAGELFF.

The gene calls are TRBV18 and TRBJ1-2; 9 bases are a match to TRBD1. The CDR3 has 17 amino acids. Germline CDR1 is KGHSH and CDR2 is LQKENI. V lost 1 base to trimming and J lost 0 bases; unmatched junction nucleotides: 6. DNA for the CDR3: TGTGCCAGCTCACCACGAGTACAGGGGGCTTCTAACTATGGCTACACCTTC. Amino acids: CASSPRVQGASNYGYTF.

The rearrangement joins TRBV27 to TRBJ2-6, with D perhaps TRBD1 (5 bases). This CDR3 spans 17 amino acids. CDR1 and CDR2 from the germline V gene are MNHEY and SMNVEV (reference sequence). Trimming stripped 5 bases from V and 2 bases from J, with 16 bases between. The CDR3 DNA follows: TGTGCCAGCAGTAGCAATGCAGGGTTCACTGGGGCCAACGTCCTGACTTTC. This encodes CASSSNAGFTGANVLTF.

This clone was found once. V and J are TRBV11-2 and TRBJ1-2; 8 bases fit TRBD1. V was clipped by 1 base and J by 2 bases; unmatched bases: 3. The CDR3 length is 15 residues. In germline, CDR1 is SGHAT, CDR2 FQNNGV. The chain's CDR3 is CASSLGGTGNYGYTF. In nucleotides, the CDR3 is TGTGCCAGCAGCTTAGGAGGGACAGGAAACTATGGCTACACCTTC.

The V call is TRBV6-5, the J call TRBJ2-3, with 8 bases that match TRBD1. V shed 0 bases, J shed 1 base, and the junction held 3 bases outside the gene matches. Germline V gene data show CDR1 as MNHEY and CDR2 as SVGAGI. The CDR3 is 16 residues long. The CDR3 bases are TGTGCCAGCAGTTACTCGAGCAGGGGGCGCACAGATACGCAGTATTTT. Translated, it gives CASSYSSRGRTDTQYF.

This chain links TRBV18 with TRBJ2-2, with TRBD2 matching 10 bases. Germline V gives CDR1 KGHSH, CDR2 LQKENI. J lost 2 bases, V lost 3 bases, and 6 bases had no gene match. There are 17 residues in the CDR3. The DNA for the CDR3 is TGTGCCAGCTCACCCTTAGCGGGGGGTTCCAACACCGGGGAGCTGTTTTTT. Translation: CASSPLAGGSNTGELFF.

CDR3 nucleotide sequence: TGTGCCAGCAGCCCTGACAGTAGATCTGAAGCTTTCTTT. Residues: CASSPDSRSEAFF. The chain employs TRBV7-9 and TRBJ1-1; the D gene is possibly TRBD1 (5 bases). Trimming removed 5 bases from V and 6 bases from J, with 13 bases in between. The CDR3 length is 13 residues. The germline CDR1 and CDR2 sequences are SEHNR and FQNEAQ (reference sequence).

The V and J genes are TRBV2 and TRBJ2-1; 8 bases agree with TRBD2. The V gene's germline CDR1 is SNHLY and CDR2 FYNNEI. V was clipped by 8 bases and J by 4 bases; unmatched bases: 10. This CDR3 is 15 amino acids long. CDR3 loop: CASHAWGLVYNEQFF. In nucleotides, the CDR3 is TGTGCCAGCCATGCGTGGGGACTAGTTTACAATGAGCAGTTCTTC.

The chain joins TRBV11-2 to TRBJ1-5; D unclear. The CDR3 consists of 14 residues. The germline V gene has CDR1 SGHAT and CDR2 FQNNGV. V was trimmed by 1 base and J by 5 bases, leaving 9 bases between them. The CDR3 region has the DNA TGTGCCAGCAGCTTAGTCGCGGGTGATCAGCCCCAGCATTTT. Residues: CASSLVAGDQPQHF.

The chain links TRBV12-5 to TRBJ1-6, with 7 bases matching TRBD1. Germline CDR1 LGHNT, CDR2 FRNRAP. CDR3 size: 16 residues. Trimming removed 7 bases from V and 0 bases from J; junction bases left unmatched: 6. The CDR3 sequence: CASERQGVSYNSPLHF. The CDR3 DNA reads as TGTGCTAGTGAGCGACAGGGAGTCTCCTATAATTCACCCCTCCACTTT.

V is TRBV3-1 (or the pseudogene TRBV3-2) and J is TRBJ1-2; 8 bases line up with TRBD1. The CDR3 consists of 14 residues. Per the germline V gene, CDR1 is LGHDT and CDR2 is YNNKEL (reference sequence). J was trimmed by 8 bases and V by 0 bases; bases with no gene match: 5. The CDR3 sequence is CASSQDRGLRGYTF. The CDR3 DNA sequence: TGTGCCAGCAGCCAAGACAGGGGGCTACGGGGCTACACCTTC.

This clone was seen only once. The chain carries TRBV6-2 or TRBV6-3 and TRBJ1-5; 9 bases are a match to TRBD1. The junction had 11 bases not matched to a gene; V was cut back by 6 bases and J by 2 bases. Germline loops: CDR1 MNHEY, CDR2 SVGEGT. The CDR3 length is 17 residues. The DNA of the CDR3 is TGTGCCAGCAGCCCCGGACAGGGGATAATTGGCAATCAGCCCCAGCATTTT. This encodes CASSPGQGIIGNQPQHF.

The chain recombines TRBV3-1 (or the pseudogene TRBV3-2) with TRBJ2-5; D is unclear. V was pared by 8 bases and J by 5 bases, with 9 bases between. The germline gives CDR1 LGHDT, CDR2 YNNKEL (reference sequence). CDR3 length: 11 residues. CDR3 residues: CASGDWETQYF. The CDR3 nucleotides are TGTGCCAGCGGCGACTGGGAGACCCAGTACTTC.

The chain's CDR3 is CASSFSAGIRGTEAFF. The DNA of the CDR3 is TGTGCCAGCAGCTTTTCGGCTGGCATAAGGGGCACTGAAGCTTTCTTT. The V gene is TRBV7-9, the J gene TRBJ1-1; D may be TRBD1 (5 bases). Per the germline V gene, CDR1 is SEHNR and CDR2 is FQNEAQ (reference sequence). This CDR3 is built from 16 residues. The ends were cut back, 3 bases at V and 4 bases at J, with 18 bases in the middle.

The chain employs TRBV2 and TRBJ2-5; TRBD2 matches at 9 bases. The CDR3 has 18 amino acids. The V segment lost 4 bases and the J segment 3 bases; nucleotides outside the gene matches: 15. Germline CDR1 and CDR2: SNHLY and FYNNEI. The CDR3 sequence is CASSVVLGGGDTKETQYF. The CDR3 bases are TGTGCCAGCAGTGTTGTTTTGGGCGGGGGGGACACTAAAGAGACCCAGTACTTC.

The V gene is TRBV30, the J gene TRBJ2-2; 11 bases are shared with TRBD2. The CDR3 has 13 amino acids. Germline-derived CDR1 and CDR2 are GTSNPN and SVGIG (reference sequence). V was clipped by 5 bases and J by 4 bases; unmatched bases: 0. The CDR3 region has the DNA TGTGCCTGGGGACTAGCGGGCACCGGGGAGCTGTTTTTT. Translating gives CAWGLAGTGELFF.

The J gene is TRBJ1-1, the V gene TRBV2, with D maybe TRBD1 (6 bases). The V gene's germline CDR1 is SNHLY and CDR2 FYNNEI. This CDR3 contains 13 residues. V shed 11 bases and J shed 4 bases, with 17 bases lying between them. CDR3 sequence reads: CALEGGESTEAFF. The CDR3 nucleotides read TGTGCCCTAGAGGGGGGGGAGAGCACTGAAGCTTTCTTT.

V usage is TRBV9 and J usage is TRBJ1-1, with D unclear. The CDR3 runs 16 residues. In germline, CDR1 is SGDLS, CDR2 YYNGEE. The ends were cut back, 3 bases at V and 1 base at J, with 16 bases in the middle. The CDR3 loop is CASSASVWQENTEAFF. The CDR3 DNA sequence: TGTGCCAGCAGCGCCTCTGTATGGCAGGAGAACACTGAAGCTTTCTTT.

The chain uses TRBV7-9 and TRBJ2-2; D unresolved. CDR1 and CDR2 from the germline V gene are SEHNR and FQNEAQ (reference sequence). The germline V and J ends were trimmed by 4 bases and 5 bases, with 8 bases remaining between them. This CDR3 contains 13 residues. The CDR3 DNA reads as TGTGCCAGCAGCTATATGGAGACCGGGGAGCTGTTTTTT. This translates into CASSYMETGELFF. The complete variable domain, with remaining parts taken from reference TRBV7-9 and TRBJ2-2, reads DTGVSQNPRHKITKRGQNVTFRCDPISEHNRLYWYRQTLGQGPEFLTYFQNEAQLEKSRLLSDRFSAERPKGSFSTLEIQRTEQGDSAMYLCASSYMETGELFFGEGSRLTVL.

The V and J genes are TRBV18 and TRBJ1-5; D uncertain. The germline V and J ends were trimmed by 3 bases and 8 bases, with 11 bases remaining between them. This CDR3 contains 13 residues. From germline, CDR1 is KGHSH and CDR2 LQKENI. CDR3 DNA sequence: TGTGCCAGCTCACCGACGGGTGGCGAGCCCCAGCATTTT. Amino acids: CASSPTGGEPQHF.

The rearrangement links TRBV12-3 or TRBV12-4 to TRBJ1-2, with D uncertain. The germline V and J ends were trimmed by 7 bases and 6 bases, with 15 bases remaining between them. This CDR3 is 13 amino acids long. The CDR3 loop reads CASIPPGFHGYTF. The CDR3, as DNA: TGTGCCAGCATTCCCCCGGGATTCCATGGCTACACCTTC.

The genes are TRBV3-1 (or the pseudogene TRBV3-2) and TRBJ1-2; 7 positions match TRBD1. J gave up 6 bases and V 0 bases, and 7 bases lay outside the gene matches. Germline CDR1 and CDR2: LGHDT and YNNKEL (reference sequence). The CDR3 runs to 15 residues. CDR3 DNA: TGTGCCAGCAGCCAAGACCTAGACAGGGAAGATGGCTACACCTTC. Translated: CASSQDLDREDGYTF.

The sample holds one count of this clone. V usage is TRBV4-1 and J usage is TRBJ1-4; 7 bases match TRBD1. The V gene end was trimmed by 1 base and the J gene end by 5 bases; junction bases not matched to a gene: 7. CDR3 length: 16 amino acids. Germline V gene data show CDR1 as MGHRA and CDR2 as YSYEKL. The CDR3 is CASSQGWRGRNEKLFF. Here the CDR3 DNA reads TGCGCCAGCAGCCAAGGTTGGAGGGGGCGGAATGAAAAACTGTTTTTT.

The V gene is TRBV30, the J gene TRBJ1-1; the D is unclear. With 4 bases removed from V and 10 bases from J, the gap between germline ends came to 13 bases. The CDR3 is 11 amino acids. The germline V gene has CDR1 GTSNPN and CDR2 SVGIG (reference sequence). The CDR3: CAWISQARAFF. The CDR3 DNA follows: TGTGCCTGGATTTCCCAAGCACGAGCTTTCTTT.

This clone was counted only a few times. The CDR3, as DNA: TGTGCCAGCAGCCAAGATCGGCAGGGCGGTGAAAAACTGTTTTTT. It specifies CASSQDRQGGEKLFF. The chain couples TRBV4-2 to TRBJ1-4, with TRBD1 as a possible D gene (5 bases). The germline CDR1 and CDR2 sequences are LGHNA and YNFKEQ. The CDR3 is 15 residues long. V shed 0 bases and J shed 7 bases, with 12 bases lying between them.

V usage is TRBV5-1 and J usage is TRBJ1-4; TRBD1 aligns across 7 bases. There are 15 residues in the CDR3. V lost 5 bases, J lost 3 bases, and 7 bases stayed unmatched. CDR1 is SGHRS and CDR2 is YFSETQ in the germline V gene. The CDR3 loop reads CASRGQQKSNEKLFF. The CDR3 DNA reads TGCGCCAGCAGGGGACAGCAAAAGTCTAATGAAAAACTGTTTTTT. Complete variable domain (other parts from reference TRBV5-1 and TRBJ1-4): KAGVTQTPRYLIKTRGQQVTLSCSPISGHRSVSWYQQTPGQGLQFLFEYFSETQRNKGNFPGRFSGRQFSNSRSEMNVSTLELGDSALYLCASRGQQKSNEKLFFGSGTQLSVL.

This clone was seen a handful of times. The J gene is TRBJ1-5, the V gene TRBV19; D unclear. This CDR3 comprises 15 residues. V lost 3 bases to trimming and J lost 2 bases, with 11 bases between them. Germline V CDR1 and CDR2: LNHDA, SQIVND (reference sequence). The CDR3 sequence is CASSMEGGGNQPQHF. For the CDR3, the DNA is TGTGCCAGTAGTATGGAGGGCGGGGGCAATCAGCCCCAGCATTTT.

CDR3 amino acids: CASAEGTGNSPLHF. For the CDR3, the DNA is TGCGCCAGCGCGGAGGGGACGGGGAATTCACCCCTCCACTTT. The chain uses TRBV5-1 and TRBJ1-6; maybe TRBD1 (5 bases). The CDR3 totals 14 residues. Trimming removed 7 bases at V and 7 bases at J, with 15 bases between. In germline, CDR1 is SGHRS, CDR2 YFSETQ.

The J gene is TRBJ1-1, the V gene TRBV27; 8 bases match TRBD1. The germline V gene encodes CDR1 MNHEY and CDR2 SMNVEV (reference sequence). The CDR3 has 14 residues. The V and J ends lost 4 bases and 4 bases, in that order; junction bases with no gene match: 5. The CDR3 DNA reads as TGTGCCAGCAGTTCGGACAGGGTGGGCACTGAAGCTTTCTTT. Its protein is CASSSDRVGTEAFF.